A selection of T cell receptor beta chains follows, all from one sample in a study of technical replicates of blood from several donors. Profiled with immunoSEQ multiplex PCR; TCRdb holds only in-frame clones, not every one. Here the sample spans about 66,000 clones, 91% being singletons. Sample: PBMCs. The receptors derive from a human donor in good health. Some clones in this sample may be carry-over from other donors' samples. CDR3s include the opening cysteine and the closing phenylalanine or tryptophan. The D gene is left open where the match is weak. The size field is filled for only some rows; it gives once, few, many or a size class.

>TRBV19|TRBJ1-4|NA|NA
TGTGCCAGCAGTCGACAGCAAGAATATGAAAAACTGTTTTTT
CASSRQQEYEKLFF
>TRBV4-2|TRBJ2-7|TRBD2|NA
TGTGCCAGCAGCCAAGGCACTAGCGGGAGTTTCTCCTACGAGCAGTACTTC
CASSQGTSGSFSYEQYF
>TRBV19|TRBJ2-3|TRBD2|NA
TGTGCCAGTAGTCCGACTAGCGGGAGTAAAACAGATACGCAGTATTTT
CASSPTSGSKTDTQYF
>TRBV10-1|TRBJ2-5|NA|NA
TGCGCCAGCAGTGGCTCCCGACTGTATGGCCAAGAGACCCAGTACTTC
CASSGSRLYGQETQYF
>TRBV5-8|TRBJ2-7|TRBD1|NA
TGTGCCAGCAGCCCGGACAGGGGCGAGCAGTACTTC
CASSPDRGEQYF
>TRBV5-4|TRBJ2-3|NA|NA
TGTGCCAGCAGTTTTGTGGGGGCACAGAATACGCAGTATTTT
CASSFVGAQNTQYF
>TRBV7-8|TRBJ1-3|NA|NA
TGTGCCAGCAGCTCGGGACGGACGGGGGTCTCTGGAAACACCATATATTTT
CASSSGRTGVSGNTIYF
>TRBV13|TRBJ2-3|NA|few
TGTGCCAGCAGCACACTTTCAGGGGCAGATACGCAGTATTTT
CASSTLSGADTQYF
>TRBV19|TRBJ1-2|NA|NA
TGTGCCAGTGGGAGGGGAGGGCCTGTCTATGGCTACACCTTC
CASGRGGPVYGYTF
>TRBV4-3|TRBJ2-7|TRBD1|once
TGCGCCAGCAGCCAAACCTTCCTGGGACAGGGGTCCTACGAGCAGTACTTC
CASSQTFLGQGSYEQYF
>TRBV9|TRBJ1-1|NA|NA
TGTGCCAGCAGCGTAGGAGGAGGGGTTGGGAACACTGAAGCTTTCTTT
CASSVGGGVGNTEAFF
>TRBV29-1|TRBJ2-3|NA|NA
TGCAGCGTCGTTACGGGCACAGATACGCAGTATTTT
CSVVTGTDTQYF
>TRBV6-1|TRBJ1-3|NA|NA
TGTGCCAGCAGTATGGACACTGGAAACACCATATATTTT
CASSMDTGNTIYF
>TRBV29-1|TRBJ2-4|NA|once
TGCAGCGTTGAAGACCCCAGGGGTGGCAAAAACATTCAGTACTTC
CSVEDPRGGKNIQYF
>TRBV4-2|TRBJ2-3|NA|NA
TGTGCCAGCAGCCTCGGACTGGCTGGCACAGATACGCAGTATTTT
CASSLGLAGTDTQYF
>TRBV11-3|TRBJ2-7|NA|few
TGTGCCAGCAGCTTACAGGGCCAAATGTACGAGCAGTACTTC
CASSLQGQMYEQYF
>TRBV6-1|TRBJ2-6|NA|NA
TGTGCCAGCAGGGCCCCTGGGGCCAACGTCCTGACTTTC
CASRAPGANVLTF
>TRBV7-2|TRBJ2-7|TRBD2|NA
TGTGCCAGCAGCCCCGGACTAGCGGGGGACTACGAGCAGTACTTC
CASSPGLAGDYEQYF
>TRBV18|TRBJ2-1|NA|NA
TGTGCCAGCTCAGTCGACTCGAGCTCCTACAATGAGCAGTTCTTC
CASSVDSSSYNEQFF
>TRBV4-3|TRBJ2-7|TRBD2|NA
TGCGCCAGCAGCCACAGCGGGGGGTATGGGGACGAGCAGTACTTC
CASSHSGGYGDEQYF
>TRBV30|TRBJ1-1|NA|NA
TGTGCCTGGAGTCAGGGTCTAATGAACACTGAAGCTTTCTTT
CAWSQGLMNTEAFF
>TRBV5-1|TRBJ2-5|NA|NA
TGCGCCAGCAGCTCAACGGTCCAAGAGACCCAGTACTTC
CASSSTVQETQYF
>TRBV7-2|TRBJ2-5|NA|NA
TGTGCCAGCAGCCGTAGTCAAGAGACCCAGTACTTC
CASSRSQETQYF
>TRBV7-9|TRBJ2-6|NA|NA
TGTGCCAGCCGCGAATCTGGGGCCAACGTCCTGACTTTC
CASRESGANVLTF
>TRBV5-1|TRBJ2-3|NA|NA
TGCGCCAGCAGGGAGGGAACAGTCACAGATACGCAGTATTTT
CASREGTVTDTQYF
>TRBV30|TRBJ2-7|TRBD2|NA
TGTGCCACCTCGATGACTAGCTGGCACGAGCAGTACTTC
CATSMTSWHEQYF
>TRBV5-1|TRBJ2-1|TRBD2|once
TGCGCCAGCACCTTTAGAGCGGGGGGTCCCAATGAGCAGTTCTTC
CASTFRAGGPNEQFF
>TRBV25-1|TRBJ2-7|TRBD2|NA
TGTGCCAGCCAGGGACTAGCGGGGTATTACGAGCAGTACTTC
CASQGLAGYYEQYF
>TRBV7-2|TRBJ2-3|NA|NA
TGTGCCAGCAGCTTACTAGCGTCCCGCACAGATACGCAGTATTTT
CASSLLASRTDTQYF
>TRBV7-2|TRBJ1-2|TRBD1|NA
TGTGCCAGCAGCTTACAGGGGGGTAACTATGGCTACACCTTC
CASSLQGGNYGYTF
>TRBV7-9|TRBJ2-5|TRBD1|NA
TGTGCCAGCAGCCCCTGGACAGGGGGGGGTGGGGAAACCCAGTACTTC
CASSPWTGGGGETQYF
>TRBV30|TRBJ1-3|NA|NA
TGTGCCTGGGAAGGACCGGGGGGCTTCGGAAACACCATATATTTT
CAWEGPGGFGNTIYF
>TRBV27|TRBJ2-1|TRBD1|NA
TGTGCCAGCAGTTCTCGGACAGGACGGCAGTTCTTC
CASSSRTGRQFF
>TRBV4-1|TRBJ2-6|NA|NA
TGCGCCAGCAGCCAAGATACTGGGGCCAACGTCCTGACTTTC
CASSQDTGANVLTF
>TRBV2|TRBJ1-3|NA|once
TGTGCCAGCAAGGCAGCGGTCTTCTCTGGAAACACCATATATTTT
CASKAAVFSGNTIYF
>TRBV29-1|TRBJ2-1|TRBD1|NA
TGCAGCGTGAGGACAGGTGAGCAGTTCTTC
CSVRTGEQFF
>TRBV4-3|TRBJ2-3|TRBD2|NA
TGCGCCAGCAGCACAGCGGGGAAGCTAGATACGCAGTATTTT
CASSTAGKLDTQYF
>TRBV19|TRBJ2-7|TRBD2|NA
TGTGCCAGTAGCCTGACTAGCGGGAGGTACGAGCAGTACTTC
CASSLTSGRYEQYF
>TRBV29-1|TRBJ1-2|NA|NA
TGCAGCGTTGACCCCGGGGGGGCAAGGGGCTACACCTTC
CSVDPGGARGYTF
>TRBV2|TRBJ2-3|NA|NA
TGTGCCAGCAGGCAACAGGGATTAGTTACGGATACGCAGTATTTT
CASRQQGLVTDTQYF
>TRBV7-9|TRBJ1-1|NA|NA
TGTGCCAGCAGCCCTTCGGGGGGGACTGAAGCTTTCTTT
CASSPSGGTEAFF
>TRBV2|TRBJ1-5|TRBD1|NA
TGTGCCAGCAGCCTAGACAGGGGAGGCCAGCCCCAGCATTTT
CASSLDRGGQPQHF
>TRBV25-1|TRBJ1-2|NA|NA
TGTGCCAGCAGCCCGTCCCATACGCGCGGTGGCTACACCTTC
CASSPSHTRGGYTF
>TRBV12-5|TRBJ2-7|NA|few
TGTGCTAGTGGTTTGGTACTAACAGGGAGCTCCTACGAGCAGTACTTC
CASGLVLTGSSYEQYF
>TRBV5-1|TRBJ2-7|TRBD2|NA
TGCGCCAGCAGCCCTAGCGGGGGTTACGACGAGCAGTACTTC
CASSPSGGYDEQYF
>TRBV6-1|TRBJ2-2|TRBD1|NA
TGTGCCAGCAGGACCGCAGGGGGCCACACCGGGGAGCTGTTTTTT
CASRTAGGHTGELFF
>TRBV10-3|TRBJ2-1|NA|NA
TGTGCCATCAGTGAACTCGGGGAAAATGAGCAGTTCTTC
CAISELGENEQFF
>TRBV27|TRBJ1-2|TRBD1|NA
TGTGCCAGCGGATTTTCGGCTAGGGGGCCAGATAGGGGTAACTATGGCTACACCTTC
CASGFSARGPDRGNYGYTF
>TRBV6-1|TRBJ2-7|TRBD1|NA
TGTGCCAGCCGCAGGACAGGGAAGTCGGACGAGCAGTACTTC
CASRRTGKSDEQYF
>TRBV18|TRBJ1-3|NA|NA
TGTGCCAGCTCACCATACGACGGGACTGGAAACACCATATATTTT
CASSPYDGTGNTIYF
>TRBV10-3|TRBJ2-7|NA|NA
TGTGCCATCAGTGCACTAGCAGCCAATCTCGAGCAGTACTTC
CAISALAANLEQYF
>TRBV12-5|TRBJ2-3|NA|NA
TGTGCTAGTGGCACCTTGGGGCAGGGGCTTACAGATACGCAGTATTTT
CASGTLGQGLTDTQYF
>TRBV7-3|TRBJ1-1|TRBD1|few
TGTGCCAGCAGCCTACAGGGGGCCGGTACTGAAGCTTTCTTT
CASSLQGAGTEAFF
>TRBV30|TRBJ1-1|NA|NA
TGTGCCTGGAGTGTACGGAGGGACACTGAAGCTTTCTTT
CAWSVRRDTEAFF
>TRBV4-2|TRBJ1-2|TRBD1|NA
TGTGCCAGCAGCCAAGCGACAGGGGGGTCGGGTGGCTACACCTTC
CASSQATGGSGGYTF
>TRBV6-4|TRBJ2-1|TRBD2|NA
TGTGCCAGCAGTGCCGCTAGCGGGGAGTACAATGAGCAGTTCTTC
CASSAASGEYNEQFF
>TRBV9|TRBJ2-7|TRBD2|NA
TGTGCCAGCAGCGCTAGAGCGGGGGCTTCGAGAGAGCAGTACTTC
CASSARAGASREQYF
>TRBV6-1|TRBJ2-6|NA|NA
TGTGCCAGCAGAGGGGCTGGGGCCAACGTCCTGACTTTC
CASRGAGANVLTF
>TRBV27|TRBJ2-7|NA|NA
TGTGCCAGCTCGGACAGAGATAACTACGAGCAGTACTTC
CASSDRDNYEQYF
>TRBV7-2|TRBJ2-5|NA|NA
TGTGCCAGCAGCTCACAGGAGACCCAGTACTTC
CASSSQETQYF